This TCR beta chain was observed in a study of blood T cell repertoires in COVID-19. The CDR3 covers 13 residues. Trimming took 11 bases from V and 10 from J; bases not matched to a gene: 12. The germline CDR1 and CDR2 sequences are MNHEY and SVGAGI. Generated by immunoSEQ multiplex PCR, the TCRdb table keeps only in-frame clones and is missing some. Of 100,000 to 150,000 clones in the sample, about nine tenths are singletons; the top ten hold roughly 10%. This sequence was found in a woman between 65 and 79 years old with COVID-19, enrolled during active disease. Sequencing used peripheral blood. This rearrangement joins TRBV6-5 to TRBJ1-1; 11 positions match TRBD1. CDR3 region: CAGLGQGGVGAFF. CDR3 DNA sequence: TGTGCCGGATTGGGACAGGGGGGTGTGGGAGCTTTCTTT.